Given below is one T cell receptor (beta chain) in context. The antigen it recognizes is unknown. No much larger clone is present one base from it, and per-base qualities are unavailable. The cohort comprised some 700 healthy bone marrow donors. Cohort members were all nominally healthy when sampled, although unrecorded immune exposures were likely present. Of the 666 cohort members, roughly 300 had positive CMV serostatus and approximately 400 had negative CMV serostatus, and CMV serostatus was not recorded for the donor. Each donor provided a peripheral blood sample, and peripheral blood mononuclear cells were used for TCR beta sequencing. The Qiagen DNeasy Blood Extraction Kit was used to extract genomic DNA from the blood cell samples. The data originate from a study of cytomegalovirus exposure and HLA in healthy donors (TCRdb year 2017). Notes on the research overall: In an earlier analysis of about 560 of the donors, about 270 Gb of sequence data and 95 million to 130 million unique TCR beta sequences from 150 million to 200 million T cells were reported. Roughly 300 gigabases of sequencing data and roughly 90 million unique TCR sequences were included in an early release covering 550 to 800 HLA-typed donors. Of the 398 genotyped donors, approximately 83% fell in the genetic ancestry cluster associated with self-reported Caucasian donors. The study aimed to test whether signatures of past pathogen exposure could be identified by cataloging public T cell receptors. The study used immunosequencing to profile the T cell repertoires of under 700 subjects and linked those repertoires to cytomegalovirus serostatus. In addition to the first cohort of 666 subjects, a separate validation cohort of 120 different subjects was used. The study combined high-throughput TCR immunosequencing, statistical association of individual TCRs with disease status, and machine learning to predict cytomegalovirus infection status. A later analysis re-examined previously published TCR beta repertoires from about 700 donors and added high-resolution HLA genotyping to investigate patterns of TCR occurrence. Rather than drawing on any new phenotypic data, the later analysis identified candidate immune exposures from TCR beta sequences and the way those sequences occurred across donors. An earlier analysis of 587 of the donors used high-throughput TCR beta sequencing to judge whether each TCR beta V gene segment behaved as functional or pseudogenic. Alongside the repertoire data, information on donor age, sex, ethnicity and CMV serostatus was compiled. Genome-wide SNP genotypes for about 65% of the roughly 670 donors were used in a later genetic analysis, which treated that subset as a discovery cohort. All discovery cohort repertoires had been generated using a single sequencing platform. Both class I and class II loci were covered by HLA typing, at four-digit resolution. Typing coverage varied by locus: roughly 620-630 donors for A, B, C, DRB1 and DQB1; some 520 for DQA1; over 600 for DPA1; around 490 for DPB1. Several DR-DQ haplotypes were handled as single units for association and clustering because linkage in the cohort was strong. On average, around 230,000 unique TCR beta nucleotide sequences were sequenced per donor among 398 genotyped donors of the cohort, with roughly 20% of those sequences being non-productive.

General study outcomes and caveats: Compared with equally common non-associated chains, HLA-associated TCR beta chains in a later analysis were more clonally expanded and had lower generation probabilities. An earlier analysis of around 600 of the donors showed that most TCR beta V segments appeared in productive rearrangements either about 87% or about 30% of the time, which broadly matched IMGT annotations. In a later genetic analysis, fewer N-insertions in productive TCRs were reported among donors in an Asian-associated ancestry cluster than the approximately 710-donor mean. A later analysis reported that several top co-occurrence clusters appeared linked to parvovirus B19, influenza, CMV and Epstein-Barr virus. A cluster of highly shared sequence variants was judged likely to represent a technical artifact of the sequencing pipeline. A further reported finding was that TCR beta sequences accurately predicted the HLA-A and HLA-B alleles for most subjects in the first cohort. Specific HLA alleles were associated with 15,000 to 20,000 TCR beta sequences at a false discovery rate of 0.05 in a later analysis. Assigning TCR associations to individual alleles was difficult when HLA alleles, especially DR and DQ, strongly co-occurred. For the cohort, immune exposure information was limited to CMV serostatus. Across donors, most TCR sequences were observed very rarely, whereas some public TCRs were present in many individuals. In vitro tests confirmed that a few of the cytomegalovirus-associated TCR beta chains recognize cytomegalovirus antigens. In a later analysis, most CMV-associated TCR beta chains were found to appear HLA-restricted, with HLA associations seemingly driven largely by CMV exposure. It was suggested by the authors that the approach could potentially be generalized to other disease states and immunological phenotypes. The study gave a list of around 170 TCR beta chains associated with cytomegalovirus. Because some donors lacked HLA typing at each locus, the association tests relied only on the typed subset. A later analysis found that TCR association rates varied across HLA loci, with DRB1 alleles showing the most associated TCRs and HLA-C alleles the fewest. In both the original and validation cohorts, the classifier was reported to diagnose cytomegalovirus status with high specificity and sensitivity. Roughly uniform sequencing depth across donors was assumed in presence/absence analyses, although this assumption may not hold. A later genetic analysis associated a missense DCLRE1C variant with V-gene and J-gene trimming of TCR beta chains, and an independent cohort replicated the association. This cohort had only TCR beta chains sequenced, and the lack of alpha or paired-chain data limited which features could be detected. Linkage disequilibrium might explain the correlated functional status among segregating V segments, but an unknown experimental factor could not be excluded. About 17 rarely observed V segments, including chromosome 9 orphons, were excluded from the earlier analysis of approximately 500 of the donors because counts were too low.

Library generation was performed with the immunoSEQ multiplex PCR assay. For the multiplex PCR, a mixture combining 60 forward primers for TCR Vbeta segments and 13 reverse primers for TCR Jbeta segments was used. The CDR3 region of rearranged TCR beta genes was amplified from genomic DNA by a multiplex PCR assay. On the Illumina HiSeq System, the amplified TCR beta libraries were sequenced as 87-base-pair reads. As for how the authors treated the data: A later analysis tallied some 79 million unique TCR beta chains across the approximately 670 repertoires, and approximately 11 million of those chains were shared by two or more donors. To remove PCR and sequencing errors, raw reads were error-corrected and collapsed into unique sequences using a nearest-neighbor algorithm that merged closely related sequences. CDR3 sequences were aligned to IMGT reference sequences to assign V, D and J gene segments. For a sequence to be retained, at least a six-nucleotide match to both a V gene segment and a J gene segment was required. Rearrangements were called productive when the CDR3 lacked stop codons and stayed in frame with V and J; all others were non-productive. CDR3 was defined according to IMGT convention as the region running from the second conserved V-encoded cysteine to the conserved J-encoded phenylalanine. The earlier analysis of 500 to 600 of the donors excluded sequences that lacked an unambiguous match to a single V gene segment. In an earlier analysis of almost 600 of the donors, a V segment was called functional when productive rearrangements were above 56.7%, and segregating when the standard deviation between donors exceeded 5%. A statistical classification framework was built for diagnosing cytomegalovirus status from the catalog of TCR beta chain sequences. In a later analysis, V and J genes were assigned by comparing TCR nucleotide sequences against IMGT/GENE-DB human TR gene sequences. Using the TCRdist pipeline, a later analysis assigned CDR3 sequences along with most-parsimonious VDJ recombination scenarios. In a later analysis, each TCR beta chain was defined by its CDR3 amino acid sequence together with its V-gene family, and reads lacking a unique V-gene family were excluded. A later analysis removed 550 to 700 highly shared, low-generation-probability nucleotide sequences to deal with suspected cross-contamination and a sequencing artifact. A later analysis calculated a clonal expansion index for each public chain from normalized within-repertoire ranks of inferred template counts. In a later analysis, generation probabilities were computed using a VDJ recombination model fitted to out-of-frame rearrangements, and the results were checked against IGoR. In a later analysis, TCR-TCR, TCR-HLA and TCR-CMV co-occurrence was scored with hypergeometric tests, and a repertoire-size bias correction was applied to TCR pairs. False discovery rates were estimated in a later analysis by permuting HLA or CMV assignments 20 times. In a later analysis, co-occurring TCRs were grouped using DBSCAN, and TCRdist sequence similarity was added for clustering within HLA-allele-positive subsets. Repertoires with fewer than 30,000 or more than 120,000 public chains were left out of co-occurrence clustering, as were four to six repertoires with anomalous nucleotide sharing. TCRdb carries this immuneACCESS record with in-frame sequences only. Its versions omit some clonotypes, under half of them owing to an unresolved V gene in the studies checked, with the rest unexplained. V and J calls and clone size are those listed in that table; D and trimming were worked out from the DNA. This sample comprises over 35,000 clones, 50% of them detected only once. The biggest ten clones account for around 10% of the sample.

The specimen was PBMCs. The receptor was derived from a human donor in good health.

The CDR3 here reads CASSQAGSSGYEQYF. The DNA sequence is TGCGCCAGCAGCCAAGCGGGTTCTAGCGGCTACGAGCAGTACTTC. The rearranged chain carries TRBV4-3 and TRBJ2-7; 7 middle bases align to TRBD2. From the cysteine through the phenylalanine, the CDR3 covers 15 amino acids. Left in the record is the CDR3 DNA by itself, 45 bases read in frame from the first base. As encoded in the germline V gene, CDR1 is LGHNA while CDR2 is YSLEER. The germline V and J ends show losses of 1 base and 3 bases respectively, and no gene match explains 6 bases of the junction.